One sample yielded the 12 T cell receptor beta chains listed below, sequenced in a study of blood T cell repertoires in COVID-19. TCRdb's table, derived via immunoSEQ multiplex PCR, lists solely in-frame clones and lacks some. The sample shows about 130,000 clones, 86% of them seen only once. Sequencing was performed on PBMCs or T cells enriched from blood (not recorded which). The source of these receptors is a woman between 50 and 59 years old who had recovered from COVID-19.

The J gene is TRBJ2-7, the V gene TRBV7-8; D uncertain. CDR1 and CDR2 from the germline V gene are SGHVS and FQNEAQ. The V end was cut by 5 bases, the J end by 0 bases, with 20 bases between. The CDR3 runs to 17 residues. CDR3 protein: CASSTNPLVESSYEQYF. The CDR3, as DNA: TGTGCCAGCAGCACCAACCCCCTAGTGGAGAGCTCCTACGAGCAGTACTTC.

This chain uses TRBV30 with TRBJ1-2; perhaps TRBD1 as D (6 bases). The CDR3 totals 11 residues. Germline values: CDR1 GTSNPN, CDR2 SVGIG (reference sequence). The ends were cut back, 5 bases at V and 14 bases at J, with 18 bases in the middle. CDR3 in DNA: TGTGCCTGGGTCACCGGGACAACTCGGACCTTC. The encoded protein is CAWVTGTTRTF.

The chain uses TRBV11-2 and TRBJ1-5; no clear D. The CDR3 extends over 19 amino acids. The V and J ends lost 0 bases and 1 base respectively, with 19 bases between them. The V gene's germline CDR1 is SGHAT and CDR2 FQNNGV. The CDR3 nucleotides are TGTGCCAGCAGCTTAGATCCGGGCGTGTGGCGGAGGAGCAATCAGCCCCAGCATTTT. Translated, it gives CASSLDPGVWRRSNQPQHF.

The gene calls are TRBV5-6 and TRBJ2-5; 9 bases align to TRBD1. CDR3 size: 14 residues. With 6 bases clipped from V and 5 bases from J, the junction kept 8 bases outside the gene matches. The germline V gene has CDR1 SGHDT and CDR2 YYEEEE. The CDR3 nucleotides are TGTGCCAGCACCTGGGACAGGGTGATCGAGACCCAGTACTTC. This translates into CASTWDRVIETQYF.

This rearrangement joins TRBV4-1 to TRBJ2-3; the match to TRBD2 covers 8 bases. Germline V gene sequence: CDR1 MGHRA, CDR2 YSYEKL. Trimming cost V 5 bases and J 4 bases; bases outside gene matches: 11. The CDR3 totals 16 residues. As DNA, the CDR3 is TGCGCCAGCAGCGCGCCAAGCGGGGGATTTCCAGATACGCAGTATTTT. The encoded protein is CASSAPSGGFPDTQYF.

V gene TRBV5-8 combines with J gene TRBJ2-3, with a weak D call TRBD2 (5 bases). Looked up from germline, CDR1 is SGHTS and CDR2 is YDEGEE. The CDR3 extends over 16 amino acids. V was clipped by 0 bases and J by 5 bases, with 16 bases between them. CDR3 sequence: CASSLGERVYGDTQYF. The CDR3 coding sequence is TGTGCCAGCAGCTTGGGGGAGAGGGTTTATGGAGATACGCAGTATTTT.

This clone was seen ten or more times. The J gene is TRBJ1-5, the V gene TRBV9, with D perhaps TRBD1 (6 bases). Trimming took off 4 bases at V and 3 bases at J, with 11 bases between the two ends. Germline loops: CDR1 SGDLS, CDR2 YYNGEE. This CDR3 is 14 amino acids long. CDR3 sequence reads: CASSSRDINQPQHF. In DNA form, the CDR3 reads TGTGCCAGCAGCTCCCGGGACATCAATCAGCCCCAGCATTTT.

The chain couples TRBV5-6 to TRBJ2-3; TRBD2 matches at 11 bases. CDR1 SGHDT and CDR2 YYEEEE come from the germline V gene. The V and J ends lost 1 base and 4 bases, in that order; junction bases with no gene match: 8. The CDR3 runs 17 residues. CDR3 sequence (DNA): TGTGCCAGCAGCTTGATGCTAGCGGGGGGTCGCGCAGATACGCAGTATTTT. This translates into CASSLMLAGGRADTQYF.

The chain links TRBV18 to TRBJ2-7, with D tentatively TRBD1 (6 bases). The V gene's germline CDR1 is KGHSH and CDR2 LQKENI. Between the trimmed V and J ends, which lost 1 base and 3 bases, there was a span of 10 bases. The CDR3 spans 14 residues. In nucleotides, the CDR3 is TGTGCCAGCTCACCACTTGCAGGGGTCTACGAGCAGTACTTC. Its protein product is CASSPLAGVYEQYF.

CDR3 in DNA: TGTGCCAGCAGTGATAGCGGGGGGGCCCTTGGGGTCAATGAGCAGTTCTTC. It yields the protein CASSDSGGALGVNEQFF. The chain is built from TRBV6-1 and TRBJ2-1; 11 bases fit TRBD2. The J segment lost 6 bases and the V segment lost 3 bases, leaving 10 bases of the junction unmatched. The CDR3 consists of 17 residues. Germline assignment: CDR1 MNHNS and CDR2 SASEGT.

This chain links TRBV7-2 with TRBJ1-4; D gene unclear. This CDR3 spans 18 amino acids. Germline values: CDR1 SGHTA, CDR2 FQGNSA. Trimming removed 1 base from V and 2 bases from J, with 17 bases in between. The chain's CDR3 is CASSLVYSTPATNEKLFF. For the CDR3, the DNA is TGTGCCAGCAGCTTAGTGTACAGCACCCCGGCTACTAATGAAAAACTGTTTTTT.

V is TRBV2 and J is TRBJ1-3; 10 nucleotides match TRBD1. Looked up from germline, CDR1 is SNHLY and CDR2 is FYNNEI. The CDR3 runs to 16 residues. V was clipped by 6 bases and J by 4 bases; unmatched bases: 9. The CDR3 DNA reads as TGTGCCAGCAGAAGACAGGGGGCAAGGTCCGGAAACACCATATATTTT. Translated, it gives CASRRQGARSGNTIYF.